These 9 T cell receptor beta chains originate from one sample sequenced in a study of cytomegalovirus exposure and HLA in healthy donors. The PCR contained 60 Vbeta and 13 Jbeta primers. Some clones are missing from TCRdb's copy, which holds only in-frame ones; the method was immunoSEQ multiplex PCR. The sample lists about 160,000 clones, 65% to 85% occurring once. Sequencing used PBMCs. The receptors come from a woman between 45 and 65 years old in good health and CMV-seropositive.

The sample holds a few counts of this clone. One junction end disagrees with the germline gene, perhaps due to a read error. The J gene is TRBJ1-2, the V gene TRBV6-5; TRBD1 aligns across 8 bases. The germline V gene encodes CDR1 MNHEY and CDR2 SVGAGI. This CDR3 has 12 residues. The CDR3: CASRTQGVSYPF. The CDR3 DNA reads as TGTGCCAGCAGAACACAGGGGGTTAGCTACCCCTTC.

The chain recombines TRBV18 with TRBJ2-3; TRBD1 is a possible D gene (5 bases). Germline-derived CDR1 and CDR2 are KGHSH and LQKENI. V lost 4 bases to trimming and J lost 0 bases, with 11 bases between them. CDR3 size: 15 residues. The CDR3 sequence is CASSQSQGSTDTQYF. The CDR3 coding sequence is TGTGCCAGCTCACAGTCTCAGGGTAGCACAGATACGCAGTATTTT.

The chain has TRBV12-5 and TRBJ1-1; D possibly corresponds to TRBD1 (5 bases). CDR3 length: 12 amino acids. V lost 2 bases and J lost 6, with 7 bases in between. Germline V gives CDR1 LGHNT, CDR2 FRNRAP. CDR3 bases: TGTGCTAGTGGTTTGTCGACAGCTGAAGCTTTCTTT. It translates to CASGLSTAEAFF.

V gene TRBV5-1 combines with J gene TRBJ1-6, with 11 bases aligning to TRBD1. Germline CDR1 SGHRS, CDR2 YFSETQ. The junction had 2 bases not matched to a gene; V was cut back by 4 bases and J by 8 bases. This CDR3 region has 14 residues. The CDR3 bases are TGCGCCAGCAGCGAGGGACAGGGGGATTCACCCCTCCACTTT. Translating gives CASSEGQGDSPLHF.

There are a few counts of this clone. The CDR3: CASSLTGVIYEQYF. Written as DNA, the CDR3 is TGTGCCAGCAGCTTGACAGGAGTAATCTACGAGCAGTACTTC. The rearrangement joins TRBV7-9 to TRBJ2-5; tentative D call: TRBD1 (6 bases). The better agreement between TRBJ2-7 and the DNA end casts doubt on the J call. CDR1 SEHNR and CDR2 FQNEAQ come from the germline V gene (reference sequence). The CDR3 runs to 14 residues.

Note on this clone: Other DNA sequences in the sample encode the same CDR3. The chain joins TRBV7-6 to TRBJ1-4; unclear D gene. Germline loops: CDR1 SGHVS, CDR2 FNYEAQ. Trimming shortened V by 4 bases and J by 5 bases, and 11 bases separated the two germline ends. The CDR3 totals 14 residues. CDR3 in DNA: TGTGCCAGCAGCTCCCGAGGAGCCAATGAAAAACTGTTTTTT. Translation gives CASSSRGANEKLFF. Full variable domain (outside the CDR3, taken from reference TRBV7-6 and TRBJ1-4): GAGVSQSPRYKVTKRGQDVALRCDPISGHVSLYWYRQALGQGPEFLTYFNYEAQQDKSGLPNDRFSAERPEGSISTLTIQRTEQRDSAMYRCASSSRGANEKLFFGSGTQLSVL.

The rearrangement joins TRBV10-3 to TRBJ2-6; the D is unclear. Germline V lookup: CDR1 ENHRY, CDR2 SYGVKD. V was shortened by 4 bases and J by 0 bases, with 10 bases between the two germline ends. CDR3 length equals 16 residues. The CDR3 DNA follows: TGTGCCATCAGTGGGAGTATATCCTCTGGGGCCAACGTCCTGACTTTC. Encoded protein: CAISGSISSGANVLTF.

This clone was recorded only once. The chain uses TRBV19 and TRBJ2-4; D gene ambiguous. CDR1 and CDR2 (germline): LNHDA, SQIVND (reference sequence). V gave up 1 base and J gave up 0 bases, with 7 bases separating them. The CDR3 has 15 residues. For the CDR3, the DNA is TGTGCCAGTAGTATAGCCTTCCTAGCCAAAAACATTCAGTACTTC. It yields the protein CASSIAFLAKNIQYF.

This chain links TRBV2 with TRBJ1-3, with D tentatively TRBD1 (5 bases). This CDR3 comprises 13 residues. Trimming cost V 6 bases and J 5 bases, with 11 bases left between them. Germline V gene data show CDR1 as SNHLY and CDR2 as FYNNEI. The CDR3, as DNA: TGTGCCAGCAGGGACCGGACACGAAACACCATATATTTT. Its protein product is CASRDRTRNTIYF.